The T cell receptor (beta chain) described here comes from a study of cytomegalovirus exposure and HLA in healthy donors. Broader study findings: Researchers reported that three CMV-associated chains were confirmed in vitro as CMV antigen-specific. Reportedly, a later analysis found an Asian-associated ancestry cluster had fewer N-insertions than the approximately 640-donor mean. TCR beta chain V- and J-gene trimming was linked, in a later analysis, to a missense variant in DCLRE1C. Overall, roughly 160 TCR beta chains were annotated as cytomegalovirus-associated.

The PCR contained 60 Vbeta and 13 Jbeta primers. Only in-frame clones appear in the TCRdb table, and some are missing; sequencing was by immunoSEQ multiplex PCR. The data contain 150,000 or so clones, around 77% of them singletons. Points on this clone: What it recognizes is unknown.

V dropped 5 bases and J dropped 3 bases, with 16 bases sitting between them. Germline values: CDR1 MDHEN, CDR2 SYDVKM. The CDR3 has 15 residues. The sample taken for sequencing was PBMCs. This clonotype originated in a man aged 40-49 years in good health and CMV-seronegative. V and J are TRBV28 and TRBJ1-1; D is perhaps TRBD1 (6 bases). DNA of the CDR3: TGTGCCAGCAGTCCCCGCGGGGGGGCGCACACTGAAGCTTTCTTT. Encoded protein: CASSPRGGAHTEAFF.